This T cell receptor beta chain was sequenced during a study of blood T cell repertoires in COVID-19. Background on the study: Sites in the United States, Italy and Spain provided acute and convalescent COVID-19 samples. Nucleic acid was either cDNA or gDNA, and it came from T cells, B-cell-depleted T cells, or PBMCs.

CDR1 and CDR2 (germline): SNHLY, FYNNEI. CDR3 length: 16 residues. Unmatched junction bases numbered 9, after V lost 4 bases and J lost 4 bases. In the original processing: Reference gene primer amplification in the assay estimated nucleated cell counts. The protocol was immunoSEQ multiplex PCR, while the TCRdb copy is restricted to in-frame clones and leaves out a portion. The D gene and trimming were derived from the DNA, and the V and J assignments and clone size from that table. This sample has 55,000 to 85,000 clones; 75% to 90% occur once, and the top ten carry around 12%. V and J are TRBV2 and TRBJ1-3, with TRBD1 identical over 8 bases. This receptor was obtained from a human donor in a cohort sampled during active COVID-19. Sequenced: peripheral blood. This chain's CDR3 is CASSARGRGRGNTIYF. In nucleotides, the CDR3 is TGTGCCAGCAGTGCCCGGGGCAGGGGGCGAGGAAACACCATATATTTT.